Detailed here is one T cell receptor (beta chain). The data originate from a study of T cells in Graves' hyperthyroidism and ophthalmopathy. The source material, RNA transcripts, was used to amplify TCR beta CDR3 regions. TCR CDR3 underwent first-round RT-PCR with the HTBI primer set. TCRdb independently ran MiXCR on the multiplex PCR reads; one entry per CDR3 protein. In the table there are around 440,000 distinct CDR3 sequences, approximately 14% of which are singletons. The CDR3 is 13 amino acids. V dropped 5 bases and J dropped 6 bases, with 14 bases sitting between them. Germline V gene lookup returns CDR1 SNHLY and CDR2 FYNNEI. The PBMCs were taken from around 9.1 ml of fresh peripheral blood.

The receptor was isolated from a woman under 30 with Graves' hyperthyroidism. The rearrangement links TRBV2 to TRBJ2-7; D gene unclear. Sequencing used blood. The CDR3 sequence is CASSPGSWVEQYF. The CDR3 nucleotides read TGTGCCAGCAGTCCGGGCAGTTGGGTCGAGCAGTACTTC. Looking up the rest from reference TRBV2 and TRBJ2-7 gives the full variable domain: EPEVTQTPSHQVTQMGQEVILRCVPISNHLYFYWYRQILGQKVEFLVSFYNNEISEKSEIFDDQFSVERPDGSNFTLKIRSTKLEDSAMYFCASSPGSWVEQYFGPGTRLTVT.